What follows describes a single TCR beta chain. Data came from immunoSEQ multiplex PCR; TCRdb stores just in-frame clones and leaves some out. The data show 20,000 to 30,000 clones, with approximately 96% seen just once and about 2.5% held by the top ten. These data belong to a study of monozygotic twins with cystic fibrosis. CDR1 and CDR2 (germline): SGHTA, FQGNSA. The CDR3 length is 13 residues. V was shortened by 0 bases and J by 3 bases, with 3 bases between the two germline ends. The sequencing sample was made of blood. V gene TRBV7-2 combines with J gene TRBJ2-1; D not certain. The TCR originated in a girl under 10 years old with cystic fibrosis. CDR3 sequence: CASSLANYNEQFF. As DNA, the CDR3 is TGTGCCAGCAGCTTAGCTAACTACAATGAGCAGTTCTTC. Variable domain in full (rest from reference TRBV7-2 and TRBJ2-1): GAGVSQSPSNKVTEKGKDVELRCDPISGHTALYWYRQSLGQGLEFLIYFQGNSAPDKSGLPSDRFSAERTGGSVSTLTIQRTQQEDSAVYLCASSLANYNEQFFGPGTRLTVL.